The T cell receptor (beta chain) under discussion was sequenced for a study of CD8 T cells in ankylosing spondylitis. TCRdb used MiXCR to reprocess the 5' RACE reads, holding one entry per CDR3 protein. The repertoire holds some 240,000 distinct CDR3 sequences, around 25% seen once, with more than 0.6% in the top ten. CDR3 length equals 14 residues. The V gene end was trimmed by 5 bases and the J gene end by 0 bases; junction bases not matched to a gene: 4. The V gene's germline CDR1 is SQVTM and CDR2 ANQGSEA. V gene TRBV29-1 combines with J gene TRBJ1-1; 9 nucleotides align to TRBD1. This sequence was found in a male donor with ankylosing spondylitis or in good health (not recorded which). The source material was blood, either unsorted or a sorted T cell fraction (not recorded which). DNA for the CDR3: TGCAGCGTTTCCCGGACAGGGGTGAACACTGAAGCTTTCTTT. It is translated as CSVSRTGVNTEAFF.